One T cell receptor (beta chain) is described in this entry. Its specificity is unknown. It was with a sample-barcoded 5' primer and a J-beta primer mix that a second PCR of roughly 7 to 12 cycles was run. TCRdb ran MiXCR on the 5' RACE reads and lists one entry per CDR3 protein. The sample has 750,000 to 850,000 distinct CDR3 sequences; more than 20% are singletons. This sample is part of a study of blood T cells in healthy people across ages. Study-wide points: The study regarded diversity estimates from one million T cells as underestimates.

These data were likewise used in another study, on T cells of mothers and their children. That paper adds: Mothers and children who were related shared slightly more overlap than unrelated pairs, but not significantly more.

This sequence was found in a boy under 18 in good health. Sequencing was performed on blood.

In DNA, the CDR3 is TGCAGTGCCCCCCTAGCGGGAGCTCTCACAGATACGCAGTATTTT. This translates into CSAPLAGALTDTQYF. The genes are TRBV20-1 and TRBJ2-3; 10 bases are shared with TRBD2. J lost 2 bases, V lost 6 bases, and 8 bases had no gene match. Looked up from germline, CDR1 is DFQATT and CDR2 is SNEGSKA (reference sequence). The CDR3 is 15 amino acids.